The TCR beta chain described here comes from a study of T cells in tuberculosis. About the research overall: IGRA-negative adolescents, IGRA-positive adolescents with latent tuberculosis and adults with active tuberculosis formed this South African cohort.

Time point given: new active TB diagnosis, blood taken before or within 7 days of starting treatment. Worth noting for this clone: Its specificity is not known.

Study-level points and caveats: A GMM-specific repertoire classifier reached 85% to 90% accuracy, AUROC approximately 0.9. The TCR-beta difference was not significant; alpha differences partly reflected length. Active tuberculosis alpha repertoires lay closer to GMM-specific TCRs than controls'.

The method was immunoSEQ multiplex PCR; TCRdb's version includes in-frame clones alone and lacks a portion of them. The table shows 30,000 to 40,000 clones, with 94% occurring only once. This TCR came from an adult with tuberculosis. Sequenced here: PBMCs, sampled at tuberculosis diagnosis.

As DNA, the CDR3 is TGTGCCAGTAGTCGGACAGGGGATAATTCACCCCTCCACTTT. This sequence encodes CASSRTGDNSPLHF. The chain couples TRBV19 to TRBJ1-6; TRBD1 matches 9 bases. Per germline, CDR1 LNHDA and CDR2 SQIVND (reference sequence). The CDR3 spans 14 residues. Trimming at V came to 5 bases and at J to 5 bases, leaving 1 base not matched to a gene.